The clone carrying this T cell receptor (beta chain) appeared many times. This specimen belongs to a study of read filtering for tumor transcriptome and immune sequencing. Study overall: Patients were 17 male and some 13 female, mean age approximately 70 years, range about 47 to 80.

The library was built from about 400 ng RNA with molecular barcoded adaptors for alpha/delta and beta/gamma chains. TCRdb independently ran MiXCR on the reads; one entry per CDR3 protein. The data contain about 22,000 distinct CDR3 sequences, approximately 15% of them singletons. The germline gives CDR1 DFQATT, CDR2 SNEGSKA (reference sequence). The length of the CDR3 is 15 residues. Trimming cost V 1 base and J 5 bases, with 15 bases left between them. The sequencing input was a population of CD138-negative cells sorted from bone marrow. The chain uses TRBV20-1 and TRBJ2-1; no definite D call. This receptor was taken from a donor at least 40 years old with multiple myeloma. Here the CDR3 reads CSARGLHSPNNEQFF. CDR3 nucleotide sequence: TGCAGTGCTAGAGGATTGCACAGCCCAAACAATGAGCAGTTCTTC.